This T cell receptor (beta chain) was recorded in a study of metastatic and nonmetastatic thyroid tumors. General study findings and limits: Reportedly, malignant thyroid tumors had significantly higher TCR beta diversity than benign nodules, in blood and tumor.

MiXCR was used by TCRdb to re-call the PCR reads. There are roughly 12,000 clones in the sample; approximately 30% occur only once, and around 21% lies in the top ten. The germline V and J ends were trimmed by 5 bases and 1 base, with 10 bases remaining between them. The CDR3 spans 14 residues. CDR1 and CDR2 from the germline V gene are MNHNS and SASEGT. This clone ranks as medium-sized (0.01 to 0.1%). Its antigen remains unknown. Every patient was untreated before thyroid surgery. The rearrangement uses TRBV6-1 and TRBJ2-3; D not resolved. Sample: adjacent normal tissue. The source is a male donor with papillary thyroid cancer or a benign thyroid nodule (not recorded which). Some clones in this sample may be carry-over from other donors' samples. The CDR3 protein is CASSYFPGTDTQYF. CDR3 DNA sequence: TGTGCCAGCAGTTATTTCCCCGGCACAGATACGCAGTATTTT.